Here is one T cell receptor (beta chain) with its context. J lost 2 bases, V lost 4 bases, and 4 bases had no gene match. This CDR3 is 15 amino acids long. Germline assignment: CDR1 SNHLY and CDR2 FYNNEI. The sample originates from a study of blood T cell repertoires in COVID-19. TCRdb keeps only in-frame clones here, not all; method: immunoSEQ multiplex PCR. The sample has 250,000 to 350,000 clones, roughly 83% seen once; the top ten hold over 1.3%. Sequencing used peripheral blood. The chain carries TRBV2 and TRBJ2-7; 11 bases are a match to TRBD2. This TCR came from a human donor with COVID-19, enrolled during active disease. The donor label of this sample is uncertain. For the CDR3, the DNA is TGTGCCAGCAGTGCGGGACTAGCGGAAACCTACGAGCAGTACTTC. Amino acids: CASSAGLAETYEQYF.